A selection of T cell receptor beta chains follows, all from one sample in a study of blood T cell repertoires in COVID-19. Measured with immunoSEQ multiplex PCR; TCRdb has only the in-frame clones, and not every one. The data hold over 130,000 clones, with more than 75% observed a single time. The sequenced sample was peripheral blood. These TCRs come from a man aged 65 to 85 with acute or convalescent COVID-19. Each CDR3 is given with its conserved first and last residue. A D gene is named only where the DNA matches it firmly. Only some rows state a clone size, as once, few, many or a class for expanded clones.

DNA: TGTGCCGCCACCCTGACAGGGAACACCGGGGAGCTGTTTTTT
CDR3: CAATLTGNTGELFF
V: TRBV6-6
J: TRBJ2-2
size: NA
D: NA

DNA: TGTGCCACCAGCAGAGATGCGTACCAAGAGACCCAGTACTTC
CDR3: CATSRDAYQETQYF
V: TRBV15
J: TRBJ2-5
size: NA
D: NA

DNA: TGTGCCAGCAGCTCACAAACAGGGGCCCCAGCCGGGGAGCTGTTTTTT
CDR3: CASSSQTGAPAGELFF
V: TRBV7-2
J: TRBJ2-2
size: NA
D: TRBD1

DNA: TGTGCCTCCCAGGGGACAGGGCTGGACACTGAAGCTTTCTTT
CDR3: CASQGTGLDTEAFF
V: TRBV30
J: TRBJ1-1
size: NA
D: TRBD1

DNA: TGTGCCAGCAGCCCAATAGCGGGCCCCTACGAGCAGTACTTC
CDR3: CASSPIAGPYEQYF
V: TRBV7-2
J: TRBJ2-7
size: NA
D: TRBD2

DNA: TGTGCCAGCTCACCTTCCCCAGGGAGGAAGGAGACCCAGTACTTC
CDR3: CASSPSPGRKETQYF
V: TRBV18
J: TRBJ2-5
size: NA
D: NA

DNA: TGTGCCAGCATGAGGGGGCGCGGGAACACTGAAGCTTTCTTT
CDR3: CASMRGRGNTEAFF
V: TRBV6-5
J: TRBJ1-1
size: NA
D: TRBD1

DNA: TGCGCCAGCAGCTTGGGTGCTGGCGGGACAGGGGTCCGCGAGACCCAGTACTTC
CDR3: CASSLGAGGTGVRETQYF
V: TRBV5-1
J: TRBJ2-5
size: NA
D: TRBD1

DNA: TGTGCCATCAGTGACCTGGACAGGTCGGGCTACGAGCAGTACTTC
CDR3: CAISDLDRSGYEQYF
V: TRBV10-3
J: TRBJ2-7
size: NA
D: TRBD1

DNA: TGTGCCAGTACGGACGGGAGCTCCTACGAGCAGTACTTC
CDR3: CASTDGSSYEQYF
V: TRBV19
J: TRBJ2-7
size: NA
D: NA

DNA: TGCGCCAGCAGCCACCCCCCCGGGACTAGCGGGCCCCAAGAGACCCAGTACTTC
CDR3: CASSHPPGTSGPQETQYF
V: TRBV4-1
J: TRBJ2-5
size: few
D: TRBD2

DNA: TGTGCCAGCAGCTTTCTCCAGGCACCCAATCAGCCCCAGCATTTT
CDR3: CASSFLQAPNQPQHF
V: TRBV7-9
J: TRBJ1-5
size: NA
D: NA

DNA: TGCGCCAGCAGCCCACTAGGGGAGGGAAGCAATCAGCCCCAGCATTTT
CDR3: CASSPLGEGSNQPQHF
V: TRBV4-1
J: TRBJ1-5
size: NA
D: NA

DNA: TGTGCCAGTACCCCTATGGGGGGTGTGGGCACAGATACGCAGTATTTT
CDR3: CASTPMGGVGTDTQYF
V: TRBV19
J: TRBJ2-3
size: NA
D: NA

DNA: TGTGCCATCAGTGACAGGACAGGGAACTACGAGCAGTACTTC
CDR3: CAISDRTGNYEQYF
V: TRBV10-3
J: TRBJ2-7
size: NA
D: TRBD1

DNA: TGTGCCAGCAGCTTCGGCGGTGACTCCTACAATGAGCAGTTCTTC
CDR3: CASSFGGDSYNEQFF
V: TRBV7-9
J: TRBJ2-1
size: NA
D: NA

DNA: TGTGCCAGCAGCACCGGACTAGCGGGAGTGCAGTTCTTC
CDR3: CASSTGLAGVQFF
V: TRBV11-2
J: TRBJ2-1
size: NA
D: TRBD2

DNA: TGCGCCAGCAGACCGGGACAGGCCTACGAGCAGTACTTC
CDR3: CASRPGQAYEQYF
V: TRBV5-1
J: TRBJ2-7
size: few
D: TRBD1

DNA: TGTGCCAGCAGCCAACCCCCGGGACTAGCGGACAATGAGCAGTTCTTC
CDR3: CASSQPPGLADNEQFF
V: TRBV7-9
J: TRBJ2-1
size: NA
D: TRBD2

DNA: TGTGCCAGCAGCTTACATCGGTCGAATGAGCAGTTCTTC
CDR3: CASSLHRSNEQFF
V: TRBV7-9
J: TRBJ2-1
size: NA
D: NA

DNA: TGTGCCAGTCGCGAGCGCAGGGGTGCAGATACGCAGTATTTT
CDR3: CASRERRGADTQYF
V: TRBV6-6
J: TRBJ2-3
size: NA
D: NA

DNA: TGTGCCAGCAGCCGCTTAAGGGGTACAGGTCAGCCCCAGCATTTT
CDR3: CASSRLRGTGQPQHF
V: TRBV5-8
J: TRBJ1-5
size: NA
D: NA

DNA: TGTGCCAGCAGCTTAAGAGAGGGTGCCTACGAGCAGTACTTC
CDR3: CASSLREGAYEQYF
V: TRBV11-1
J: TRBJ2-7
size: NA
D: NA

DNA: TGTGCCAGCAGTGTGACTAGCGGGAGGATTAGAGCCGGGCAGTACTTC
CDR3: CASSVTSGRIRAGQYF
V: TRBV28
J: TRBJ2-7
size: NA
D: TRBD2

DNA: TGTGCCAGCACCGCCCAGGGGGCGTTGGGCTACACCTTC
CDR3: CASTAQGALGYTF
V: TRBV6-5
J: TRBJ1-2
size: NA
D: TRBD1

DNA: TGTGCCAGCAGCCAGCCAGGGGTTACGAACACTGAAGCTTTCTTT
CDR3: CASSQPGVTNTEAFF
V: TRBV5-4
J: TRBJ1-1
size: few
D: NA

DNA: TGTGCCAGCAGCTTGCGGGGGCTAGCGGGAAACGAGCAGTACTTC
CDR3: CASSLRGLAGNEQYF
V: TRBV11-2
J: TRBJ2-7
size: NA
D: TRBD2

DNA: TGTGCCAGCAGTTACGCCCAAAACAGAGCTAACTATGGCTACACCTTC
CDR3: CASSYAQNRANYGYTF
V: TRBV6-5
J: TRBJ1-2
size: NA
D: NA

DNA: TGTGCCATCAGTGAGTCGGAGAGAAACACCATATATTTT
CDR3: CAISESERNTIYF
V: TRBV10-3
J: TRBJ1-3
size: NA
D: NA

DNA: TGTGCCAGCAGCTTACTAGCGGGGAACAATGAGCAGTTCTTC
CDR3: CASSLLAGNNEQFF
V: TRBV7-3
J: TRBJ2-1
size: NA
D: TRBD2

DNA: TGTGCCAGCAGCCATTTCTATGGCTACACCTTC
CDR3: CASSHFYGYTF
V: TRBV9
J: TRBJ1-2
size: NA
D: NA

DNA: TGTGCCAGCAGCTTTCAGGGGCGGGGGGTAGGCTCCTACGAGCAGTACTTC
CDR3: CASSFQGRGVGSYEQYF
V: TRBV7-8
J: TRBJ2-7
size: few
D: TRBD2

DNA: TGTGCCAGCAGCTTAGCTGGACAGGGGAAAGAAGCTTTCTTT
CDR3: CASSLAGQGKEAFF
V: TRBV7-2
J: TRBJ1-1
size: NA
D: TRBD1

DNA: TGTGCCAGCAGTTACATAGGACAGGGGGCGGAGGGCTACACCTTC
CDR3: CASSYIGQGAEGYTF
V: TRBV6-5
J: TRBJ1-2
size: NA
D: TRBD1

DNA: TGTGCCAGCAGCCCCCAGGTGGGCTCCTACAATGAGCAGTTCTTC
CDR3: CASSPQVGSYNEQFF
V: TRBV3-1/TRBV3-2
J: TRBJ2-1
size: NA
D: NA

DNA: TGTGCCAGCACCCTGAGGGACAGGCCCTACGAGCAGTACTTC
CDR3: CASTLRDRPYEQYF
V: TRBV28
J: TRBJ2-7
size: once
D: TRBD1

DNA: TGTGCCAGCAGTGAAGAGGGGACAGGTTATGGCTACACCTTC
CDR3: CASSEEGTGYGYTF
V: TRBV6-1
J: TRBJ1-2
size: NA
D: TRBD1

DNA: TGTGCCAGCAGGAGGGCGTACCCCTACGAGCAGTACTTC
CDR3: CASRRAYPYEQYF
V: TRBV2
J: TRBJ2-7
size: NA
D: NA

DNA: TGCGCCAGCAGCGACCGGACTAGCCCCTACAATGAGCAGTTCTTC
CDR3: CASSDRTSPYNEQFF
V: TRBV5-1
J: TRBJ2-1
size: NA
D: TRBD2

DNA: TGTGCCAGCAGCCAAAGATTAACAGCTTCCTACGAGCAGTACTTC
CDR3: CASSQRLTASYEQYF
V: TRBV3-1/TRBV3-2
J: TRBJ2-7
size: NA
D: NA

DNA: TGTGCCAGCAGCCAAGCACGGGGCACAGATACGCAGTATTTT
CDR3: CASSQARGTDTQYF
V: TRBV3-1/TRBV3-2
J: TRBJ2-3
size: few
D: NA